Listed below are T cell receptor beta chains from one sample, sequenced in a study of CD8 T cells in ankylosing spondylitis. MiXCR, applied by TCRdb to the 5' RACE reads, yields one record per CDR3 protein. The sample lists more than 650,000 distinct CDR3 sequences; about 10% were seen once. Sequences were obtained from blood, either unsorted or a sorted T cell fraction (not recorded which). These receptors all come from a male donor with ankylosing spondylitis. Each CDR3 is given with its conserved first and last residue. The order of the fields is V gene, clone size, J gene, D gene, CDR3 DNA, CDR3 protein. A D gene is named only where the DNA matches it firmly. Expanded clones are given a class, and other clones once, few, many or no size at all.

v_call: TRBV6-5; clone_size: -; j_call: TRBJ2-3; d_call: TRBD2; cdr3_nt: TGTGCCAGCAGTTCTCGGGGGGGTTACACAGATACGCAGTATTTT; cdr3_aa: CASSSRGGYTDTQYF
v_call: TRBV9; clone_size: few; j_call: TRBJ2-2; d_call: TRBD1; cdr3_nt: TGTGCCAGCAGCGTTGGGACAGGGCGCACCGGGGAGCTGTTTTTT; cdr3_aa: CASSVGTGRTGELFF
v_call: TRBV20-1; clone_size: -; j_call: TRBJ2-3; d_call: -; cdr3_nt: TGCAGTGCTAGCGGGGACCCTTTTTTTAATACGCAGTATTTT; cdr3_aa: CSASGDPFFNTQYF
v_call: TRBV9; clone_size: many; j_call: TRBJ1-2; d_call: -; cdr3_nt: TGTGCCAGCAGCATTACTGGGGAGGGCTATGGCTACACCTTC; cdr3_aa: CASSITGEGYGYTF
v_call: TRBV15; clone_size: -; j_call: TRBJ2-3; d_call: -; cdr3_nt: TGTGCCACCAGCGACAAGGTTCAAGTTAGCACAGATACGCAGTATTTT; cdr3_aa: CATSDKVQVSTDTQYF
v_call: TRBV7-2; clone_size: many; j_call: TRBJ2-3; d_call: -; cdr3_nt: TGTGCCAGCAGCGGGCAACCCACAGATACGCAGTATTTT; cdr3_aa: CASSGQPTDTQYF
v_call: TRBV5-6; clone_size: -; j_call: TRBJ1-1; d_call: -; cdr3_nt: TGTGCCAGCAGATCGGACCCGAACACTGAAGCTTTCTTT; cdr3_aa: CASRSDPNTEAFF
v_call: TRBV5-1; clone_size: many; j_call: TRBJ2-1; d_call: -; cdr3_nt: TGCGCCAGCAGCTTAACCCTGGGACTGGAGCAGTTCTTC; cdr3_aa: CASSLTLGLEQFF
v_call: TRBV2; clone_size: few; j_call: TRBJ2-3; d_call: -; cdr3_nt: TGTGCCAGCAGTGAAGCGCCCACGGGGGGCCAAGATACGCAGTATTTT; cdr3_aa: CASSEAPTGGQDTQYF
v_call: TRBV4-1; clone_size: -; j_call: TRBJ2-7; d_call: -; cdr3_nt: TGCGCCAGCAGCCAACAGCCGGGACAACGCTACGAGCAGTACTTC; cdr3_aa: CASSQQPGQRYEQYF
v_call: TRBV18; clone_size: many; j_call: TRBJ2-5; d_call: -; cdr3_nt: TGTGCCAGCAGCCGAGAGGAGACCCAGTACTTC; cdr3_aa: CASSREETQYF
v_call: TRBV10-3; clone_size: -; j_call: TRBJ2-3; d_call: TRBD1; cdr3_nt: TGTGCCACCGAACAGGGGATTAGCACAGATACGCAGTATTTT; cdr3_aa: CATEQGISTDTQYF
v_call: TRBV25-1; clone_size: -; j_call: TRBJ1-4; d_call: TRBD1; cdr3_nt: TGTGCCAGCAGTGAGGGACAGGTTGCGGATGAAAAACTGTTTTTT; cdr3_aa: CASSEGQVADEKLFF
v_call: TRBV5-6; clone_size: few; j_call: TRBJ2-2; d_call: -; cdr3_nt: TGTGCCAGCAGCTCATACGACAGCTTGATGAACACCGGGGAGCTGTTTTTT; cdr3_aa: CASSSYDSLMNTGELFF
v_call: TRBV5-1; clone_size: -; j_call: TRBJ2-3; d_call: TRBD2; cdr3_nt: TGCGCCAGCAGCATCCCGACTAGCGGTGCCACAGATACGCAGTATTTT; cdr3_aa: CASSIPTSGATDTQYF
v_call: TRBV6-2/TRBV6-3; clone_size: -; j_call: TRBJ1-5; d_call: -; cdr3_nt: TGTGCCAGCAGTTACTGGACAGACCCCGAGGTGGGCAATCAGCCCCAGCATTTT; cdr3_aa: CASSYWTDPEVGNQPQHF
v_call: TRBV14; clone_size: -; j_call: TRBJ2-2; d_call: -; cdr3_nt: TGTGCCAGCAGCCAAGCTTACCGGTCCATAACGGGGTCCGGGGAGCTGTTTTTT; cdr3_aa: CASSQAYRSITGSGELFF
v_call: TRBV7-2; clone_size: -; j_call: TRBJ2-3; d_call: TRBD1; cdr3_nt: TGTGCCAGCAGAGACACGGTGAGACAGGGAGACCGCGATACGCAGTATTTT; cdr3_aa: CASRDTVRQGDRDTQYF
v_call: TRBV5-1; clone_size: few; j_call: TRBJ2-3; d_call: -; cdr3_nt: TGCGCCAGCAGCCTGCTGGATTCGGGCACAGATACGCAGTATTTT; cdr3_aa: CASSLLDSGTDTQYF
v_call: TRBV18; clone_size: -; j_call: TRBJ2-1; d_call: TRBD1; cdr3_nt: TGTGCCAGTGGGACAGACCCTTACAATGAGCAGTTCTTC; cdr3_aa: CASGTDPYNEQFF
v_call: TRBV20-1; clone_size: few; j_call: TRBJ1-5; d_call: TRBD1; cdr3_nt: TGCAGTGCTTGGGACAGGGGCAATCAGCCCCAGCATTTT; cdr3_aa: CSAWDRGNQPQHF
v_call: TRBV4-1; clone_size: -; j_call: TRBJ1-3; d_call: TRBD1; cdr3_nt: TGCGCCAGCAGCAATACAGGGGCCCGCGCTGGAAACACCATATATTTT; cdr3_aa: CASSNTGARAGNTIYF
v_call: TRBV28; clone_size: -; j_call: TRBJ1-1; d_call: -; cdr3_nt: TGTGCCGTGAGCAGAGCCGGTGAAGCTTTCTTT; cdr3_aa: CAVSRAGEAFF
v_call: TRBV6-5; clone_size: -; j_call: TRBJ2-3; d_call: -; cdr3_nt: TGTGCCAGCAGTTCCCCCGACAGATTGAGCACAGATACGCAGTATTTT; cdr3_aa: CASSSPDRLSTDTQYF
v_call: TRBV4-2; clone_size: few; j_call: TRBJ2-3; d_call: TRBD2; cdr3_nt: TGTGCCAGCAGCCAGACCCCGGGACTAGCGGGGAGCACAGATACGCAGTATTTT; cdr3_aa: CASSQTPGLAGSTDTQYF
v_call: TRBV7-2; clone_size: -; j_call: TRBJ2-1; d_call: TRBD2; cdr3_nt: TGTGCCAGCAGCTTATGGTCTAGCGGGAGCAATGAGCAGTTCTTC; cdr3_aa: CASSLWSSGSNEQFF
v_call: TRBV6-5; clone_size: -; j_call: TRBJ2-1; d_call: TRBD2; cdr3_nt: TGTGCCAGCAGTTACCAGGCTAGCGGCCCTTACAATGAGCAGTTCTTC; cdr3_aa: CASSYQASGPYNEQFF
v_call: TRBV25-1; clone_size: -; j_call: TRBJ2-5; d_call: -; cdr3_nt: TGTGCCAGCAGTGAACGGTCAGGGATACAAGAGACCCAGTACTTC; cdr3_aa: CASSERSGIQETQYF
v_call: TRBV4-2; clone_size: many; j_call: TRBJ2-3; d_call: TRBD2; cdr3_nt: TGTGCCAGCAGCCAAGCCAGCGGGGTCTACACAGATACGCAGTATTTT; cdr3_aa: CASSQASGVYTDTQYF
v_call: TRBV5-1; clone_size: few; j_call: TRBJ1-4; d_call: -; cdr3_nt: TGCGCCAGCAGCTTGGAGGGGACGGGAGGGGAAAAACTGTTTTTT; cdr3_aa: CASSLEGTGGEKLFF
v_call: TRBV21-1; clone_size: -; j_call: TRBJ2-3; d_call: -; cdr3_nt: TGTGCCAGGCTAGCGGGAAAGAATACAGATACGCAGTATTTT; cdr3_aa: CARLAGKNTDTQYF
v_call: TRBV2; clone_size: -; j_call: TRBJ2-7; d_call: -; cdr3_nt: TGTGCCAGCAGCGTCCACTCCTACGAGCAGTACTTC; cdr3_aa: CASSVHSYEQYF
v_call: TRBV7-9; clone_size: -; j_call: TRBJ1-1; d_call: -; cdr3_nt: TGTGCCATTACTGAAACAGGGCGCACTGAAGCTTTCTTT; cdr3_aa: CAITETGRTEAFF
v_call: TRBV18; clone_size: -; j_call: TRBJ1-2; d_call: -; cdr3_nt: TGTGCCAGCTCATCACCCCGGGACGTTAGCTATGGCTACACCTTC; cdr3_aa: CASSSPRDVSYGYTF
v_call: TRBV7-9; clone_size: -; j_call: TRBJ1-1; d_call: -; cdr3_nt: TGTGCCAGCAGCATTGGTCCCGGAAGAATTGCTTTCTTT; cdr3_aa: CASSIGPGRIAFF
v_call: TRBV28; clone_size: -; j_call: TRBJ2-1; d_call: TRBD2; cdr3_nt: TGTGCCAGCAGTTCAATTCTAGCGGGAGGGCCTTACAATGAGCAGTTCTTC; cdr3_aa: CASSSILAGGPYNEQFF
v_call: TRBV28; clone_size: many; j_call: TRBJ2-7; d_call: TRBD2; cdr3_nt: TGTGCCAGCAAAGAGGGACTAGCGGTAACCTACGAGCAGTACTTC; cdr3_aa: CASKEGLAVTYEQYF
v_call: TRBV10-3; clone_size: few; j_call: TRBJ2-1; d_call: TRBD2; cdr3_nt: TGTGCCATCTCGCCTAGCGGGACCAATGAGCAGTTCTTC; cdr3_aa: CAISPSGTNEQFF
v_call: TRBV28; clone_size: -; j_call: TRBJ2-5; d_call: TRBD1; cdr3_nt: TGTGCCAGCAGCGGCAGGGGGGAGACCCAGTACTTC; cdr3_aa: CASSGRGETQYF
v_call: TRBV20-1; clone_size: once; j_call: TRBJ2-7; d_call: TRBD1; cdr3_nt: TGCAGCAGGCCGGGACAGGGGTTATCCGAGCAGTACTTC; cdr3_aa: CSRPGQGLSEQYF
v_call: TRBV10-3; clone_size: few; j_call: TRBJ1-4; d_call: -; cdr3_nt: TGTGCCATCAGTGCAAACCTACCTGGGACAACGGGAAAACTGTTTTTT; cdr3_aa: CAISANLPGTTGKLFF
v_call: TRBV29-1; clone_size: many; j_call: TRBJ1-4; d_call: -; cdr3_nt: TGCAGCGTTGCCCGAGGGAATGAAAAACTGTTTTTT; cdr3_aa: CSVARGNEKLFF
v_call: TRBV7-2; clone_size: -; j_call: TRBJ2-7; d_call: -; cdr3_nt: TGTGCCAGCAGCTTAGATTGGTTGGACGAGCAGTACTTC; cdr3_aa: CASSLDWLDEQYF
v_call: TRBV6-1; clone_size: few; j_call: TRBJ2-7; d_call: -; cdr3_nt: TGTGCCAGCTCTAGGGTCCAAAGGTCCCACGAGCAGTACTTC; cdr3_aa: CASSRVQRSHEQYF
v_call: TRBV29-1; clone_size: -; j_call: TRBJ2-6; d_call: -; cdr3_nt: TGCAGCGTTTCCCGAGGGACCTTCCTATCTGGGGCCAACGTCCTGACTTTC; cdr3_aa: CSVSRGTFLSGANVLTF
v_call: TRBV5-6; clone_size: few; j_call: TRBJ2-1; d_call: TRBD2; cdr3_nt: TGTGCCAGCAGGCGGACGGGAGGCTCCTACAATGAGCAGTTCTTC; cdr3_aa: CASRRTGGSYNEQFF
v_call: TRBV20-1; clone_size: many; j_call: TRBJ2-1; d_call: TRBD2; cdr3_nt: TGCAGTGCTAGAGCTAGCGGGAGGGCCGCTTACAATGAGCAGTTCTTC; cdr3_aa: CSARASGRAAYNEQFF
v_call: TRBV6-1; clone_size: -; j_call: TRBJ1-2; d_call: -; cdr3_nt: TGTGCCAGCAGGCGGGTAGTCGGCTATGGCTACACCTTC; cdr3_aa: CASRRVVGYGYTF
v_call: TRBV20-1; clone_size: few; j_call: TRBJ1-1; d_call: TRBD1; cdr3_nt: TGCAGTGCTAGAGTAAGGGGACAGCCGAACACTGAAGCTTTCTTT; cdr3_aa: CSARVRGQPNTEAFF
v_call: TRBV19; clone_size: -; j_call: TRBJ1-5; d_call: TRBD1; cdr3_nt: TGTGCCAGCCGGGACAGGGGGCTAACCGTGGGTCAGCCCCAGCATTTT; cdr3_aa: CASRDRGLTVGQPQHF
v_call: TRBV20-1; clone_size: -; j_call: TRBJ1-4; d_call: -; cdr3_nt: TGCAGTGCTAGGTGGCCCGCAACTAATGAAAAACTGTTTTTT; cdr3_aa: CSARWPATNEKLFF
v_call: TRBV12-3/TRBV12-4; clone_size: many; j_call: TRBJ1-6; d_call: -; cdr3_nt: TGTGCCAGCAGTCGCCTCGGCGTTGATTCACCCCTCCACTTT; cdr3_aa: CASSRLGVDSPLHF
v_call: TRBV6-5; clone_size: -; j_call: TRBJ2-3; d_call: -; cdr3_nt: TGTGCCAGCAGTTACTACAGGGACACAGATACGCAGTATTTT; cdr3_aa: CASSYYRDTDTQYF
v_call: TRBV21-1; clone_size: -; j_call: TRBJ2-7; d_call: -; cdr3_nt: TGTGCCAGCAGCAACAAGGGACATCGCTACGAGCAGTACTTC; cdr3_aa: CASSNKGHRYEQYF
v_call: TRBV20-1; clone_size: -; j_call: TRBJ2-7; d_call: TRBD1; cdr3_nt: TGCAGTGCGGCCCGACAGGGGTCCTACGAGCAGTACTTC; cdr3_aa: CSAARQGSYEQYF
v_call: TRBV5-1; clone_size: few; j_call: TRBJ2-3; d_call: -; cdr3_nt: TGCGCCAGCAGCGAGATGGTAGGGGGGACAGATACGCAGTATTTT; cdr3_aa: CASSEMVGGTDTQYF
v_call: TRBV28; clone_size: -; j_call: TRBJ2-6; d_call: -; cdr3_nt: TGTGCCAGCAGTTTACGGAACGTCCTGACTTTC; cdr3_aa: CASSLRNVLTF
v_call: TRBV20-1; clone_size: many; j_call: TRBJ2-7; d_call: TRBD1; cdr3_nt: TGCAGTGCCAGGGGGACGGCAGCCTACGAGCAGTACTTC; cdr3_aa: CSARGTAAYEQYF